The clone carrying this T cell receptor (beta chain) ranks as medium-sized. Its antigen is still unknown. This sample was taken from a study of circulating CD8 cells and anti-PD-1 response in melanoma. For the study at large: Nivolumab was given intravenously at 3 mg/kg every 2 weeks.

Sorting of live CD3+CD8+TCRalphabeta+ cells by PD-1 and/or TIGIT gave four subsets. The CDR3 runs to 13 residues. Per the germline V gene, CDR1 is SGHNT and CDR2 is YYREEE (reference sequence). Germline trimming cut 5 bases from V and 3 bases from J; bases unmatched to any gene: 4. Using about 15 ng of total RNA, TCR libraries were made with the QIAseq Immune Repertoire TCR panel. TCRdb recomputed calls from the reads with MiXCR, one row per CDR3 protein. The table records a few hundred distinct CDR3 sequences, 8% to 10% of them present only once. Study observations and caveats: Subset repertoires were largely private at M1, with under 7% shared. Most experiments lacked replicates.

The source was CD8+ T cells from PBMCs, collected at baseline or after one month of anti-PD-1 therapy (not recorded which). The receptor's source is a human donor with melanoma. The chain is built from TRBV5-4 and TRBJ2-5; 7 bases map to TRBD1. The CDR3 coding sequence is TGTGCCAGCAGACCTGGGACAGAAGAGACCCAGTACTTC. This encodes CASRPGTEETQYF.